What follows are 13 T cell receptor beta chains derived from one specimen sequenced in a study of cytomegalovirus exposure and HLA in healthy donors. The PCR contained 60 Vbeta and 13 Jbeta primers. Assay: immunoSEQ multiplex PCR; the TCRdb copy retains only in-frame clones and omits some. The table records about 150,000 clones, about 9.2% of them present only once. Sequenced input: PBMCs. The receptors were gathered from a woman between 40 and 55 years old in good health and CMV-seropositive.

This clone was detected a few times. DNA for the CDR3: TGTGCCAGCAGTCCGGGGAGTCAAGAGACCCAGTACTTC. As protein: CASSPGSQETQYF. J is TRBJ2-5 and V is TRBV2, with D perhaps matching TRBD2 (5 bases). Germline CDR1 is SNHLY and CDR2 is FYNNEI. The CDR3 sequence is 13 residues long. The V end was cut by 5 bases, the J end by 2 bases, with 9 bases between.

The CDR3 sequence is CASSRLAGGLEDTQYF. The CDR3 DNA sequence: TGTGCCAGTAGTAGACTAGCGGGGGGGCTGGAAGATACGCAGTATTTT. This chain connects TRBV19 to TRBJ2-3, with TRBD2 identical over 14 bases. V shed 4 bases, J shed 5 bases, and the junction held 5 bases outside the gene matches. CDR1 and CDR2 (germline): LNHDA, SQIVND (reference sequence). The length of the CDR3 is 16 residues.

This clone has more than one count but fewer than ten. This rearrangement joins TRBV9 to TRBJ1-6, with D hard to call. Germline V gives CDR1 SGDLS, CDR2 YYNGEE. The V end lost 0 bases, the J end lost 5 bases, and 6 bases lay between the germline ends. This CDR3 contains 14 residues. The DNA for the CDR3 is TGTGCCAGCAGCGTAGCTACAGATAATTCACCCCTCCACTTT. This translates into CASSVATDNSPLHF.

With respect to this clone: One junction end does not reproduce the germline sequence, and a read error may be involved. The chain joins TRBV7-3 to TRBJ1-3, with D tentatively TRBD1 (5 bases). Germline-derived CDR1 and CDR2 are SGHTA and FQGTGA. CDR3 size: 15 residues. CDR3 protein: CASSPQGISGDTIYF. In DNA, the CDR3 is TGTGCCAGCAGCCCTCAGGGTATCTCTGGAGACACCATATATTTT.

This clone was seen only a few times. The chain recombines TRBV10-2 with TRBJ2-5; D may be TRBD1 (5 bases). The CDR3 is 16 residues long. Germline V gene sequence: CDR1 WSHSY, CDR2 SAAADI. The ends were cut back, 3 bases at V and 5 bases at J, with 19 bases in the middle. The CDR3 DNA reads TGCGCCAGCAGTGAATGGAACCCCGGGCCAGGGGAGACCCAGTACTTC. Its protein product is CASSEWNPGPGETQYF.

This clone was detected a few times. The CDR3 is CASSAGTGPYEQYF. Here the CDR3 DNA reads TGTGCCAGCAGCGCCGGGACAGGGCCCTACGAGCAGTACTTC. V is TRBV7-6 and J is TRBJ2-7, with 9 bases lining up with TRBD1. From germline, CDR1 is SGHVS and CDR2 FNYEAQ. This CDR3 has 14 residues. Germline trimming cut 5 bases from V and 2 bases from J; bases unmatched to any gene: 4.

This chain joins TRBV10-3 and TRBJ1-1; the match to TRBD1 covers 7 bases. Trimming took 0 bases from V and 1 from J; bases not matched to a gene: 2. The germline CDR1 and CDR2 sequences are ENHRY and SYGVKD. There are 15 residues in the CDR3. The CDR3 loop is CAISESQGGNTEAFF. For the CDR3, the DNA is TGTGCCATCAGTGAGTCTCAGGGGGGGAACACTGAAGCTTTCTTT.

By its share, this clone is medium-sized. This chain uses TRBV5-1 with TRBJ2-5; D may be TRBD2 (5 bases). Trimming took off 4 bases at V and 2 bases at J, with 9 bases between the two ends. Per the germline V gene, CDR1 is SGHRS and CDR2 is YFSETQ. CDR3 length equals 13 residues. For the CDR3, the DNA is TGCGCCAGCAGCCCGGGGATACAAGAGACCCAGTACTTC. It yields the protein CASSPGIQETQYF.

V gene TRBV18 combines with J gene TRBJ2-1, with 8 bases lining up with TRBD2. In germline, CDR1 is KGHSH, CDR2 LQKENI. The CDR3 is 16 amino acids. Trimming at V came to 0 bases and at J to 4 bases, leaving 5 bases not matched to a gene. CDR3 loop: CASSPPGLGLYNEQFF. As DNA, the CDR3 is TGTGCCAGCTCACCACCGGGACTAGGGTTATACAATGAGCAGTTCTTC.

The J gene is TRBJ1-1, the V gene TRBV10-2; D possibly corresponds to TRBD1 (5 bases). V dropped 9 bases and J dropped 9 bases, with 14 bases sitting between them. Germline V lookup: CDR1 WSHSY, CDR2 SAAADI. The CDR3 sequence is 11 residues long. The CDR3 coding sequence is TGCGCCAGTAGAGAGCAGGGAAAAGCTTTCTTT. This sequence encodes CASREQGKAFF.

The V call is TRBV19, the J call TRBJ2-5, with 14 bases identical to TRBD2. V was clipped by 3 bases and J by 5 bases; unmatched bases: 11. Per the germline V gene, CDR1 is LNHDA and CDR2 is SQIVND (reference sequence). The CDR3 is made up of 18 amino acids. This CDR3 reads CASSIRLAGGSFTETQYF. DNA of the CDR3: TGTGCCAGTAGTATCAGACTAGCGGGGGGGTCGTTTACGGAGACCCAGTACTTC.

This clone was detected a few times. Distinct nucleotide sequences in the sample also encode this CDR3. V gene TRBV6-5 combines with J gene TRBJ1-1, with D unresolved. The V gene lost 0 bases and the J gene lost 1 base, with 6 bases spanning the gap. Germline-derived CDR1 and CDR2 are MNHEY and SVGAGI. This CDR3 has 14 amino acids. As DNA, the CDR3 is TGTGCCAGCAGTTACTCTAGAGCGAACACTGAAGCTTTCTTT. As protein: CASSYSRANTEAFF.

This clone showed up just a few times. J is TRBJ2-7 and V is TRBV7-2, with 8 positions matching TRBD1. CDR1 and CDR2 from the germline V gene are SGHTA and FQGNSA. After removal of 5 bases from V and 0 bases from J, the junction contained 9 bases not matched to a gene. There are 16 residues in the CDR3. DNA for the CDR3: TGTGCCAGCAGCCCCTGGGCGCAGGGGGCCTCCTACGAGCAGTACTTC. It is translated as CASSPWAQGASYEQYF.